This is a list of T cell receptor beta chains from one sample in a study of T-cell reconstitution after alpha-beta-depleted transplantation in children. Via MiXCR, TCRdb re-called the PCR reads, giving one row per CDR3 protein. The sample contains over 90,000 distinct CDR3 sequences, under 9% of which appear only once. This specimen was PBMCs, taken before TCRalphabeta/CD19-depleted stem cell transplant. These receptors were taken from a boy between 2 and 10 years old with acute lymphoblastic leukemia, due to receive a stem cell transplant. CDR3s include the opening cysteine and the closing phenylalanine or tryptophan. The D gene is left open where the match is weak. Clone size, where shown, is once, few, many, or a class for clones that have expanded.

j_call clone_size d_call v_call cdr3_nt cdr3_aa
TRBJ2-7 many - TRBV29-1 TGCAGCGTTCCCGGGCGAGGGACCTACGAGCAGTACTTC CSVPGRGTYEQYF
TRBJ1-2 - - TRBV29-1 TGCAGCGTTGAAGATAGGATTGATTTGCCCTATGGCTACACCTTC CSVEDRIDLPYGYTF
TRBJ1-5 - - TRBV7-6 TGTGCCAGCAGCTTGGGGGAGAATCAGCCCCAGCATTTT CASSLGENQPQHF
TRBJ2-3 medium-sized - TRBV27 TGTGCCAGCAGCCCCACAGGGTACGGCACAGATACGCAGTATTTT CASSPTGYGTDTQYF
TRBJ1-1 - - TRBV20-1 TGCAGTGCTCCGGTGAACACTGAAGCTTTCTTT CSAPVNTEAFF
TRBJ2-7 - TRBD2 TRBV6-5 TGTGCCAGCAGTTACTCGGGGGGTAGCGGGGGTTTCTACGAGCAGTACTTC CASSYSGGSGGFYEQYF
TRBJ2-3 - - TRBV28 TGTGCCAGCAGTCGTGACAGCCGTACAGATACGCAGTATTTT CASSRDSRTDTQYF
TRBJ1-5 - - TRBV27 TGTGCCAGCAGTCCCCGGGGGGACCAGCCCCAGCATTTT CASSPRGDQPQHF
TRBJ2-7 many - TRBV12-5 TGTGCTAGTGGTTACTCTCGGACCGAGTCCTACGAGCAGTACTTC CASGYSRTESYEQYF
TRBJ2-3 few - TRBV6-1 TGTGCCAGCAGACCCCAACAGGGCAGGAGCACAGATACGCAGTATTTT CASRPQQGRSTDTQYF
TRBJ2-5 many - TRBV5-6 TGTGCCAGCAGCTTTGGGACAGAGACCCAGTACTTC CASSFGTETQYF
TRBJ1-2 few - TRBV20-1 TGCAGGCCCGTCGGGACGGCGGATACTCGCGGCTACACCTTC CRPVGTADTRGYTF
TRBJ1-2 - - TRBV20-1 TGCAGTGCTAGAGATATAGGGACTGCCTACTATGGCTACACCTTC CSARDIGTAYYGYTF
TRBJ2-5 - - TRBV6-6 TGTGCCAGCAGTTACAGGGAGGAAGAGACCCAGTACTTC CASSYREEETQYF
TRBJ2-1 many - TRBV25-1 TGTGCCAGCAGGGCAGCGGAGTACAATGAGCAGTTCTTC CASRAAEYNEQFF
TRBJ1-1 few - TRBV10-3 TGTGCCATCAGTGAGTCGGTGAACACTGAAGCTTTCTTT CAISESVNTEAFF
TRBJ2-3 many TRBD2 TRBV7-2 TGTGCCAGCAGCTCCTGGGGACTAGCGGGCACAGATACGCAGTATTTT CASSSWGLAGTDTQYF
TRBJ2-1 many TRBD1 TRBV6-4 TGTGCCAGCAGTGACGGCCAGGGGGCCGTCAATGAGCAGTTCTTC CASSDGQGAVNEQFF
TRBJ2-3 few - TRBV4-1 TGCGCCAGCAGTCCTAGCCCCACAGATACGCAGTATTTT CASSPSPTDTQYF
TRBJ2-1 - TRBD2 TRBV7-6 TGTGCCAGCAGCCCTTCGAGCGGGGGGGCCTACAATGAGCAGTTCTTC CASSPSSGGAYNEQFF
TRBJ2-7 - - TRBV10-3 TGTGCCATCAGTGGGTACACCTACGAGCAGTACTTC CAISGYTYEQYF
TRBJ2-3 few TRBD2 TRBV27 TGTGCCAGCAGTTTCGGGGGGGGCCTACTCACAGATACGCAGTATTTT CASSFGGGLLTDTQYF
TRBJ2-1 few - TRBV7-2 TGTGCCCTAAGCTCAGGGCCTTCCTACAATGAGCAGTTCTTC CALSSGPSYNEQFF
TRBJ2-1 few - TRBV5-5 TGTGCCAGCAGCTTGAGCGTCTTACGATACAATGAGCAGTTCTTC CASSLSVLRYNEQFF
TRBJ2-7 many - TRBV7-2 TGTGCCAGCAGCTACTGGAGTAGTGAGTACGAGCAGTACTTC CASSYWSSEYEQYF
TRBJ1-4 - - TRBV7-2 TGTGCCAGCAGCACAGGGTACACTAATGAAAAACTGTTTTTT CASSTGYTNEKLFF
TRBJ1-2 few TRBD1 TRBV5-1 TGCGCCAGCAGCTTGGGGGGACAGGGGGCCTATGGCTACACCTTC CASSLGGQGAYGYTF
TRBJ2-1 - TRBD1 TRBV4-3 TGCGCCAGCAGCCAAGATGGGGGACAGCTGGTCAATGAGCAGTTCTTC CASSQDGGQLVNEQFF
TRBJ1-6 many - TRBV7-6 TGTGCCAGCAGCTTAAGGACGGTCAATTCACCCCTCCACTTT CASSLRTVNSPLHF
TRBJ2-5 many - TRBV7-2 TGTGCCAGCAGCCCTCCAGGGTGGGGGGAGACCCAGTACTTC CASSPPGWGETQYF
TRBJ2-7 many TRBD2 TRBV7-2 TGTGCCAGCAGCCATTATCCTAGCGGGGGGAGAGCCTACGAGCAGTACTTC CASSHYPSGGRAYEQYF
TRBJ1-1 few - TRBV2 TGTGCCAGCAGCCGGGCAGAACGGACTGAAGCTTTCTTT CASSRAERTEAFF
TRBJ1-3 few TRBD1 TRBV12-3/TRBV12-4 TGTGCCAGCAGCCCAGACAGGGCCTCTGGAAACACCATATATTTT CASSPDRASGNTIYF